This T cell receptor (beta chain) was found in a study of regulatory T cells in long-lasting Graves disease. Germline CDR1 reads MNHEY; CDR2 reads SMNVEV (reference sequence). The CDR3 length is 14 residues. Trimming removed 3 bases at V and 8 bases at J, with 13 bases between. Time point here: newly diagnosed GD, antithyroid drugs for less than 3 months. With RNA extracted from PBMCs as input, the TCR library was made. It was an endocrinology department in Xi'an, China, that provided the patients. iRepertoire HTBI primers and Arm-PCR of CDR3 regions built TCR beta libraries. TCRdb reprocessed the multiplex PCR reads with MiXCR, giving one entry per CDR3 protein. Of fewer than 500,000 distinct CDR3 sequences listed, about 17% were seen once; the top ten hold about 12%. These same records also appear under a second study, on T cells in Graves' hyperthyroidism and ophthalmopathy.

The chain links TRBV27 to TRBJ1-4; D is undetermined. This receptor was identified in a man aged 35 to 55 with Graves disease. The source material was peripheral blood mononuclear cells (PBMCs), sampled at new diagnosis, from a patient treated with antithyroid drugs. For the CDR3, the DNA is TGTGCCAGCAGTTTTATGGACGGACGGGAAAAACTGTTTTTT. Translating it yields CASSFMDGREKLFF.